This note documents a single TCR beta chain sequence. The assay was immunoSEQ multiplex PCR, and TCRdb's table has in-frame clones only and misses some. The repertoire consists of approximately 500,000 clones, with about 85% occurring once and the leading ten covering about 12%. The data were taken from a study of shared clonotypes between healthy human individuals. There were only Caucasian adults among the donors, and all lived in Nashville, Tennessee. V was shortened by 4 bases and J by 7 bases, with 10 bases between the two germline ends. This CDR3 has 13 amino acids. Germline loops: CDR1 MNHNY, CDR2 SVGAGI (reference sequence).

This TCR was sampled from a woman aged 40-49 years in good health. Some clones in this sample may be carry-over from other donors' samples. This chain links TRBV6-6 with TRBJ2-2; D remains ambiguous. Material for sequencing was PBMCs. CDR3 loop: CASSSRSNGELFF. Here the CDR3 DNA reads TGTGCCAGCAGTTCCCGATCAAACGGGGAGCTGTTTTTT.